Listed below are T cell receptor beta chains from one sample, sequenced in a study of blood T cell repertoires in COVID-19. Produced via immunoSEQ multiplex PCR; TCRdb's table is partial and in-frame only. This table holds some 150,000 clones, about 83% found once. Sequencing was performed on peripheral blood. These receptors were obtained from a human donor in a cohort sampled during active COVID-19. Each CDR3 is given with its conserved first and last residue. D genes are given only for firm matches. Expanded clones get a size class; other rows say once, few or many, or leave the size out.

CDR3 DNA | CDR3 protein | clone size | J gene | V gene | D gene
TGTGCCAGCAGTTCCCCTGGGACAGGGAACACCGGGGAGCTGTTTTTT | CASSSPGTGNTGELFF | NA | TRBJ2-2 | TRBV6-8 | TRBD1
TGTGCCAGCAGCCAGCGACTAGCGGGAGTGACCGAGCAGTACTTC | CASSQRLAGVTEQYF | NA | TRBJ2-7 | TRBV3-1/TRBV3-2 | TRBD2
TGTGCCAGCAGCTCCGGCCCGGGGGGCTACGAGCAGTACTTC | CASSSGPGGYEQYF | NA | TRBJ2-7 | TRBV5-6 | TRBD2
TGTGCCAGCAGTCCTACGTATCGGCGGTATGGCTACACCTTC | CASSPTYRRYGYTF | NA | TRBJ1-2 | TRBV6-5 | NA
TGTGCCAGCAGTTATAGCAGGGACAATCAGCCCCAGCATTTT | CASSYSRDNQPQHF | NA | TRBJ1-5 | TRBV6-2/TRBV6-3 | NA
TGTGCCGGCATAGCGTTAGACTATTCACCCCTCCACTTT | CAGIALDYSPLHF | NA | TRBJ1-6 | TRBV6-5 | NA
TGCGCCAGCAGCATTTCGGACACGAACTATGGCTACACCTTC | CASSISDTNYGYTF | NA | TRBJ1-2 | TRBV5-1 | NA
TGTGCCAGCAGCCAAAGGGGTGGACAGGATCAGCCCCAGCATTTT | CASSQRGGQDQPQHF | NA | TRBJ1-5 | TRBV3-1/TRBV3-2 | TRBD1
TGTGCCAGCAGACGAAGGGGGCCTGGGGCCAACGTCCTGACTTTC | CASRRRGPGANVLTF | NA | TRBJ2-6 | TRBV27 | TRBD1
TGTGCCAGCACCTTGGGGGGGACAGGGGTCTACGAGCAGTACTTC | CASTLGGTGVYEQYF | NA | TRBJ2-7 | TRBV6-5 | TRBD1
TGTGCCAGCTCACGACAGGGGACTTATAATAGCAATCAGCCCCAGCATTTT | CASSRQGTYNSNQPQHF | few | TRBJ1-5 | TRBV18 | TRBD1
TGCGCCAGCAGCCAAGGACAGGGAATCTATGGCTACACCTTC | CASSQGQGIYGYTF | NA | TRBJ1-2 | TRBV4-1 | TRBD1
TGTGCCAGCAGGGGCGGGTTGAGCTCCTATAATTCACCCCTCCACTTT | CASRGGLSSYNSPLHF | NA | TRBJ1-6 | TRBV2 | NA
TGTGCCAGCAGCTTGACAGGCCTGAACACTGAAGCTTTCTTT | CASSLTGLNTEAFF | NA | TRBJ1-1 | TRBV7-2 | NA
TGTGCCAGCAGTGAAGGGCCAGCGGAAACCTACGAGCAGTACTTC | CASSEGPAETYEQYF | NA | TRBJ2-7 | TRBV6-1 | NA
TGTGCCAGCTCTTTACTTTACGGCGGCATGAACACTGAAGCTTTCTTT | CASSLLYGGMNTEAFF | NA | TRBJ1-1 | TRBV18 | NA
TGTGCCAGCAGCCAAGATCCTTCGGCAGGTCGCTATGGCTACACCTTC | CASSQDPSAGRYGYTF | NA | TRBJ1-2 | TRBV4-2 | NA
TGTGCCACCAGCGGGGTAGGAGGCACAGATACGCAGTATTTT | CATSGVGGTDTQYF | few | TRBJ2-3 | TRBV24-1 | NA
TGTGCCAGCACCAAGGGGACTAGCTCCTACGAGCAGTACTTC | CASTKGTSSYEQYF | NA | TRBJ2-7 | TRBV2 | TRBD2
TGTGCCAGCAGTGCGGGGGGCGCGGGACAGACCCAGTACTTC | CASSAGGAGQTQYF | NA | TRBJ2-5 | TRBV6-2/TRBV6-3 | TRBD2
TGCAGCGTTGGTAGACAGGGGGCAGGCGAGCAGTACTTC | CSVGRQGAGEQYF | NA | TRBJ2-7 | TRBV29-1 | TRBD1
TGTGCCAGCAGTGGGCGGGATAACTACGAGCAGTACTTC | CASSGRDNYEQYF | NA | TRBJ2-7 | TRBV2 | NA
TGTGCCAGCAGCGAATTAGCGGGGATCAATGAGCAGTTCTTC | CASSELAGINEQFF | once | TRBJ2-1 | TRBV7-3 | TRBD2
TGTGCCAGCAGATTGCAGGGGACTAACTATGGCTACACCTTC | CASRLQGTNYGYTF | NA | TRBJ1-2 | TRBV6-6 | NA
TGCGCCAGCAGCAACGGGTACTCCTACAATGAGCAGTTCTTC | CASSNGYSYNEQFF | once | TRBJ2-1 | TRBV5-1 | NA
TGTGCCAGCAGCTTGTTGTCTAGCACAGATACGCAGTATTTT | CASSLLSSTDTQYF | NA | TRBJ2-3 | TRBV7-2 | NA
TGTGCCACCCGGGGGGGGGTAGCGGCGGTCTCCTACGAGCAGTACTTC | CATRGGVAAVSYEQYF | NA | TRBJ2-7 | TRBV2 | TRBD2
TGTGCCAGCAGCGAAGGGACAGCTCGGTGGTGGGAGCAGTACTTC | CASSEGTARWWEQYF | once | TRBJ2-7 | TRBV5-4 | TRBD1
TGTGCCAGCAGACACGGACAGGGGTACAATGAGCAGTTCTTC | CASRHGQGYNEQFF | NA | TRBJ2-1 | TRBV6-5 | TRBD1
TGTGCCAGCAGCTGGGCTCGGACTAGCGGGAGGGATGAGCAGTTCTTC | CASSWARTSGRDEQFF | NA | TRBJ2-1 | TRBV5-8 | TRBD2
TGTGCCAGCAGTTTATTATGGGACAGGCAGTTCTTC | CASSLLWDRQFF | NA | TRBJ2-1 | TRBV28 | TRBD1
TGTGCCAGCAGTCCCATATTTTCCCTAGGCGGAGGGGATCACTATGGCTACACCTTC | CASSPIFSLGGGDHYGYTF | NA | TRBJ1-2 | TRBV28 | NA
TGTGCCAGCAGCTTAATCGGGATTCAAGAGACCCAGTACTTC | CASSLIGIQETQYF | NA | TRBJ2-5 | TRBV5-5 | NA
TGTGCCAGCAGCCCCTCAGCGGGAGCCTACAATGAGCAGTTCTTC | CASSPSAGAYNEQFF | once | TRBJ2-1 | TRBV7-3 | TRBD2
TGCAGCGTCCTAGCGGGGGGGGCCGGTGAGCAGTTCTTC | CSVLAGGAGEQFF | NA | TRBJ2-1 | TRBV29-1 | TRBD2
TGCAGTGCCGGAGAGGCGGAGACCCAGTACTTC | CSAGEAETQYF | NA | TRBJ2-5 | TRBV20-1 | NA
TGCGCCAGCACCAGAGATGGGGGCTTAGGCAATCAGCCCCAGCATTTT | CASTRDGGLGNQPQHF | NA | TRBJ1-5 | TRBV4-1 | NA
TGTGCCAGCAGTCGAGCGGGCGTAGCCTACGAGCAGTACTTC | CASSRAGVAYEQYF | once | TRBJ2-7 | TRBV9 | NA
TGTGCCAGCAGCTCCCCAGCGGGAGTTACAGATACGCAGTATTTT | CASSSPAGVTDTQYF | NA | TRBJ2-3 | TRBV7-3 | TRBD2
TGTGCCAGCAGCTCGGGACAGGGCAATGAGCAGTTCTTC | CASSSGQGNEQFF | NA | TRBJ2-1 | TRBV7-9 | TRBD1